Presented here are 30 T cell receptor beta chains from one specimen sequenced in a study of metastatic and nonmetastatic thyroid tumors (dated by TCRdb to 2018 to 2020). The library was obtained by PCR. Reads for this sample came from an Illumina HiSeq 4000. TCRdb reran the public reads through fastp at Q25 and MiXCR, keeping productive beta chains. The sample records approximately 7,000 clones, 18% of which are singletons. Together, the top ten hold about 24% of the sample. No treatment had been received by any patient before thyroid surgery. The sequenced material came from adjacent normal tissue. These receptors originate from a male donor with papillary thyroid cancer or a benign thyroid nodule (not recorded which). Some clones in this sample may be carry-over from other donors' samples.

There are many counts of this clone. V is TRBV12-3 or TRBV12-4 and J is TRBJ1-1; perhaps TRBD1 as D (6 bases). V shed 3 bases and J shed 1 base, with 9 bases lying between them. CDR3 length equals 14 residues. The CDR3 DNA reads TGTGCCAGCAGTTTCTTGGGACAGAACACTGAAGCTTTCTTT. It encodes CASSFLGQNTEAFF.

This chain connects TRBV6-1 to TRBJ1-5; D possibly corresponds to TRBD1 (6 bases). Per germline, CDR1 MNHNS and CDR2 SASEGT. V lost 10 bases and J lost 2, with 15 bases in between. The CDR3 is 14 residues long. CDR3 sequence (DNA): TGTGCCACCTCGACAGGAGACGGCAATCAGCCCCAGCATTTT. This translates into CATSTGDGNQPQHF.

This clone was seen only a few times. The chain couples TRBV12-3 or TRBV12-4 to TRBJ2-1; no clear D gene. The CDR3 is 15 residues long. Between the trimmed V and J ends, which lost 5 bases and 3 bases, there was a span of 14 bases. The CDR3 is CASSPWVGNYNEQFF. The DNA of the CDR3 is TGTGCCAGCAGTCCATGGGTGGGGAACTACAATGAGCAGTTCTTC.

V usage is TRBV11-1 and J usage is TRBJ2-7, with 8 bases aligning to TRBD2. CDR1 is SGHAT, CDR2 FQDESV, per germline (reference sequence). The CDR3 runs to 16 residues. V shed 5 bases and J 4 bases; nucleotides not matched to a gene: 13. In nucleotides, the CDR3 is TGTGCCAGCAGCGGGACGCGGGGCGGGAGGTGGTACGAGCAGTACGTC. It encodes CASSGTRGGRWYEQYV.

This clone was seen more than once but under ten times. The chain recombines TRBV11-2 with TRBJ1-3; the D gene is possibly TRBD1 (5 bases). CDR1 and CDR2 (germline): SGHAT, FQNNGV. V was clipped by 4 bases and J by 0 bases, with 10 bases between them. CDR3 length: 15 amino acids. Here the CDR3 reads CASSSGTVSGNTIYF. CDR3 DNA: TGTGCCAGCAGCTCAGGGACGGTCTCTGGAAACACCATATATTTT.

The chain uses TRBV9 and TRBJ1-1; D is ambiguous. The CDR3 runs 15 residues. The V end was cut by 4 bases, the J end by 1 base, with 14 bases between. Germline CDR1 and CDR2: SGDLS and YYNGEE. CDR3 in amino acids: CASSLRGGSNTEAFF. CDR3 nucleotides: TGTGCCAGCAGCCTCCGGGGAGGGTCGAACACTGAAGCTTTCTTT.

The chain carries TRBV6-1 and TRBJ1-1; D remains ambiguous. CDR3 size: 13 residues. The V end was cut by 4 bases, the J end by 3 bases, with 9 bases between. From germline, CDR1 is MNHNS and CDR2 SASEGT. The CDR3 bases are TGTGCCAGCAGTGTAGAGGGCCACACTGAAGCTTTCTTT. Protein: CASSVEGHTEAFF.

This chain joins TRBV7-6 and TRBJ2-7, with D possibly being TRBD1 (5 bases). The length of the CDR3 is 16 residues. Germline V CDR1 and CDR2: SGHVS, FNYEAQ. Trimming stripped 2 bases from V and 2 bases from J, with 16 bases between. This CDR3 is CASSLTRDSPPYEQYF. In nucleotides, the CDR3 is TGTGCCAGCAGCTTAACCCGCGACAGCCCCCCCTACGAGCAGTACTTC.

About this clone: Given a much more abundant clone one base away, this may be a read error. The rearrangement joins TRBV20-1 to TRBJ2-2; 8 bases are shared with TRBD1. Germline lookup yields CDR1 DFQATT and CDR2 SNEGSKA (reference sequence). V dropped 1 base and J dropped 4; count of bases not matched to a gene: 2. This CDR3 is 14 amino acids long. CDR3 nucleotide sequence: TGCAGTGCTAGAGGGACAGGGTCCACCGGGGAGCTGTTTTTT. This sequence encodes CSARGTGSTGELFF.

This clone was observed a handful of times. This rearrangement joins TRBV12-3 or TRBV12-4 to TRBJ2-5, with TRBD1 identical over 7 bases. J gave up 2 bases and V 6 bases, and 9 bases lay outside the gene matches. The CDR3 totals 15 residues. This CDR3 is CASRAEQGTQETQYF. CDR3 sequence (DNA): TGTGCCAGCAGGGCCGAACAGGGGACACAAGAGACCCAGTACTTC.

Relative to its sample, this clone is medium-sized. At one end, the junction sequence differs from germline, possibly due to a read error. The V and J genes are TRBV7-7 and TRBJ2-1; D possibly corresponds to TRBD2 (6 bases). CDR1 and CDR2 from the germline V gene are SSHAT and FNYEAQ (reference sequence). The CDR3 extends over 11 amino acids. The CDR3 sequence: CASSRDSEQFF. CDR3 nucleotides: TGTGCTAGCAGCCGGGACTCTGAGCAGTTCTTC.

The genes are TRBV13 and TRBJ2-3; 11 positions agree with TRBD2. From germline, CDR1 is PRHDT and CDR2 FYEKMQ (reference sequence). The CDR3 is 15 residues long. J was trimmed by 7 bases and V by 6 bases; bases with no gene match: 9. The CDR3 here is CASSTLAGGLYTQYF. The CDR3 DNA reads as TGTGCCAGCAGTACATTAGCGGGAGGGCTATATACGCAGTATTTT.

A note on this clone: Different DNA sequences within this sample yield the same CDR3. CDR3: CSARGAGLAAYNEQFF. The CDR3 DNA follows: TGCAGTGCTAGAGGCGCGGGACTAGCAGCCTACAATGAGCAGTTCTTC. The rearrangement links TRBV20-1 to TRBJ2-1; 9 bases are a match to TRBD2. With V trimmed by 1 base and J by 2 bases, 6 bases remained unmatched. The CDR3 length is 16 residues. Germline V CDR1 and CDR2: DFQATT, SNEGSKA (reference sequence).

In this sample, this clone turned up a few times. This rearrangement joins TRBV20-1 to TRBJ2-7; D perhaps matches TRBD2 (6 bases). This CDR3 spans 13 amino acids. V was pared by 6 bases and J by 0 bases, with 12 bases between. In germline, CDR1 is DFQATT, CDR2 SNEGSKA (reference sequence). The CDR3 sequence is CSARGMSSYEQYF. For the CDR3, the DNA is TGCAGTGCCCGGGGGATGAGCTCCTACGAGCAGTACTTC.

This chain joins TRBV9 and TRBJ1-1; 7 positions agree with TRBD1. CDR1 and CDR2 from the germline V gene are SGDLS and YYNGEE. The CDR3 extends over 14 amino acids. The ends lost 0 bases at V and 11 bases at J; junction bases unmatched: 10. CDR3 region: CASSVVGGPDVAFF. DNA for the CDR3: TGTGCCAGCAGCGTAGTAGGGGGCCCTGATGTGGCTTTCTTT.

J is TRBJ1-2 and V is TRBV28; a possible D gene is TRBD1 (5 bases). The CDR3 has 12 amino acids. The germline V and J ends were trimmed by 6 bases and 7 bases, with 12 bases remaining between them. Germline loops: CDR1 MDHEN, CDR2 SYDVKM. CDR3 amino acids: CASRTGGSGYTF. The CDR3 region has the DNA TGTGCCAGCAGAACGGGGGGTTCTGGCTACACCTTC.

This clone counts as medium-sized. The chain carries TRBV11-3 and TRBJ2-2; D is undetermined. V was clipped by 3 bases and J by 4 bases, with 6 bases between them. Germline assignment: CDR1 SGHNT and CDR2 YENEEA. This CDR3 region has 13 residues. CDR3 DNA sequence: TGTGCCAGCAGCTTTGCGGTCACCGGGGAGCTGTTTTTT. Protein sequence: CASSFAVTGELFF. Full variable domain (remainder filled in from reference TRBV11-3 and TRBJ2-2): EAGVVQSPRYKIIEKKQPVAFWCNPISGHNTLYWYLQNLGQGPELLIRYENEEAVDDSQLPKDRFSAERLKGVDSTLKIQPAELGDSAVYLCASSFAVTGELFFGEGSRLTVL.

This clone was counted ten times or more. This may arise from a read error, as a much more abundant clone is one base away. The chain couples TRBV27 to TRBJ2-7; 10 nucleotides line up with TRBD2. Germline lookup yields CDR1 MNHEY and CDR2 SMNVEV (reference sequence). V trimming: 3 bases; J trimming: 10 bases; junction bases outside the gene matches: 24. This CDR3 contains 19 residues. Written as DNA, the CDR3 is TGTGCCAGCAGTTTCCTCTTAGCGGGAGGCTCTCACGTTCGTCGGGAACAGTACTTC. Translating it yields CASSFLLAGGSHVRREQYF.

This clone was recorded at least ten times. The chain combines TRBV7-9 with TRBJ2-5, with 8 bases matching TRBD2. V lost 5 bases and J lost 2; bases outside the gene matches: 7. This CDR3 region has 15 residues. In germline, CDR1 is SEHNR, CDR2 FQNEAQ (reference sequence). CDR3 coding DNA: TGTGCCAGCAGCCTGTCGGGGGGGTTACAAGAGACCCAGTACTTC. Translating gives CASSLSGGLQETQYF.

This clone was seen repeatedly, ten times or more. The chain couples TRBV5-1 to TRBJ2-3; 9 nucleotides agree with TRBD1. V lost 4 bases, J lost 3 bases, and 3 bases stayed unmatched. Germline V gene data show CDR1 as SGHRS and CDR2 as YFSETQ. The CDR3 has 14 residues. This CDR3 is CASSTGQGTDTQYF. As DNA, the CDR3 is TGCGCCAGCAGCACGGGACAGGGAACAGATACGCAGTATTTT.

This clone ranks as large (0.1 to 1%). The chain joins TRBV12-3 or TRBV12-4 to TRBJ2-7; D unclear. The length of the CDR3 is 12 residues. The V end was cut by 5 bases, the J end by 0 bases, with 5 bases between. Written as DNA, the CDR3 is TGTGCCAGCAGTCACAGCTCCTACGAGCAGTACTTC. Its translation: CASSHSSYEQYF.

This clone was seen a handful of times. This may come from a read error, since a much larger clone is one base off. The CDR3 protein is CASGLVRGTGASDNEQSF. For the CDR3, the DNA is TGTGCTAGTGGTTTGGTACGGGGGACAGGGGCTTCGGACAATGAGCAGTCCTTC. The rearrangement uses TRBV12-5 and TRBJ2-1, with TRBD1 matching over 10 bases. The germline gives CDR1 LGHNT, CDR2 FRNRAP. The CDR3 spans 18 residues.

A few counts support this clone. A junction end diverges from the germline sequence, so it may reflect a read error. The chain is built from TRBV28 and TRBJ2-6; maybe TRBD1 (6 bases). The CDR3 covers 16 residues. Germline CDR1 MDHEN, CDR2 SYDVKM. Here the CDR3 DNA reads TGTGCCAGCAGTTCAGGGGTGATCTCTGGGGCCAACTTCCTGACTTTC. This gives the protein CASSSGVISGANFLTF.

The chain combines TRBV28 with TRBJ2-1; 10 bases match TRBD2. The CDR3 extends over 14 amino acids. The ends lost 5 bases at V and 9 bases at J; junction bases unmatched: 7. The V gene's germline CDR1 is MDHEN and CDR2 SYDVKM. The CDR3 loop is CASSTLAGESEQFF. DNA for the CDR3: TGTGCCAGCAGTACCCTAGCGGGAGAAAGTGAGCAGTTCTTC.

This clone was observed a few times. This rearrangement joins TRBV6-2 or TRBV6-3 to TRBJ2-1, with TRBD2 matching over 8 bases. Germline V gene lookup returns CDR1 MNHEY and CDR2 SVGEGT. With V trimmed by 0 bases and J by 9 bases, 10 bases remained unmatched. This CDR3 region has 16 residues. CDR3 region: CASSYSSAGAPGEQFF. The CDR3 DNA reads TGTGCCAGCAGTTACTCGTCAGCGGGGGCGCCGGGTGAGCAGTTCTTC.

Comments on this clone: The sample holds other DNA sequences that translate to the same CDR3. The V call is TRBV19, the J call TRBJ2-7; possible D gene TRBD2, 7 bases. Trimming removed 3 bases at V and 2 bases at J, with 14 bases between. Germline assignment: CDR1 LNHDA and CDR2 SQIVND (reference sequence). The CDR3 has 15 amino acids. The CDR3 nucleotides are TGTGCCAGTAGTATTAAGGGGGGGCTCGCCTACGAGCAGTACGTC. Its protein product is CASSIKGGLAYEQYV.

In its sample, this clone was seen once. The genes are TRBV11-1 and TRBJ2-2; D is perhaps TRBD1 (7 bases). Germline CDR1 and CDR2: SGHAT and FQDESV (reference sequence). Trimming removed 6 bases at V and 7 bases at J, with 18 bases between. The CDR3 is made up of 15 amino acids. DNA for the CDR3: TGTGCCAGCAGTCCACGGGCAGGGGGGATCGGGGAGCTGTTTTTT. Its translation is CASSPRAGGIGELFF.

By its share, this clone is medium-sized. This chain links TRBV9 with TRBJ1-1, with D unclear. CDR3 length: 14 amino acids. Germline V gives CDR1 SGDLS, CDR2 YYNGEE. V was shortened by 0 bases and J by 10 bases, with 16 bases between the two germline ends. CDR3 nucleotide sequence: TGTGCCAGCAGCGTAGCTGTGGGGATAACGGGAGCTTTCTTT. It encodes CASSVAVGITGAFF. The entire variable domain, with the rest obtained from reference TRBV9 and TRBJ1-1, is as follows: DSGVTQTPKHLITATGQRVTLRCSPRSGDLSVYWYQQSLDQGLQFLIQYYNGEERAKGNILERFSAQQFPDLHSELNLSSLELGDSALYFCASSVAVGITGAFFGQGTRLTVV.

This clone is classed as medium-sized (0.01 to 0.1%). The chain links TRBV2 to TRBJ2-7; a weak D match, TRBD1 (5 bases). The CDR3 consists of 12 residues. The germline V and J ends were trimmed by 5 bases and 4 bases, with 9 bases remaining between them. Germline loops: CDR1 SNHLY, CDR2 FYNNEI. CDR3 protein: CASSQRQYEQYF. For the CDR3, the DNA is TGTGCCAGCAGTCAACGACAGTACGAGCAGTACTTC. Full variable domain (remainder filled in from reference TRBV2 and TRBJ2-7): EPEVTQTPSHQVTQMGQEVILRCVPISNHLYFYWYRQILGQKVEFLVSFYNNEISEKSEIFDDQFSVERPDGSNFTLKIRSTKLEDSAMYFCASSQRQYEQYFGPGTRLTVT.

The V gene is TRBV30, the J gene TRBJ1-3, with a possible D match to TRBD1 (5 bases). This CDR3 is built from 12 residues. Germline V gene lookup returns CDR1 GTSNPN and CDR2 SVGIG (reference sequence). Trimming removed 5 bases from V and 2 bases from J, with 7 bases in between. CDR3: CAWQTAGNTIYF. CDR3 coding DNA: TGTGCCTGGCAGACAGCTGGAAACACCATATATTTT. Drawing the rest from reference TRBV30 and TRBJ1-3, the complete variable domain is SQTIHQWPATLVQPVGSPLSLECTVEGTSNPNLYWYRQAAGRGLQLLFYSVGIGQISSEVPQNLSASRPQDRQFILSSKKLLLSDSGFYLCAWQTAGNTIYFGEGSWLTVV.